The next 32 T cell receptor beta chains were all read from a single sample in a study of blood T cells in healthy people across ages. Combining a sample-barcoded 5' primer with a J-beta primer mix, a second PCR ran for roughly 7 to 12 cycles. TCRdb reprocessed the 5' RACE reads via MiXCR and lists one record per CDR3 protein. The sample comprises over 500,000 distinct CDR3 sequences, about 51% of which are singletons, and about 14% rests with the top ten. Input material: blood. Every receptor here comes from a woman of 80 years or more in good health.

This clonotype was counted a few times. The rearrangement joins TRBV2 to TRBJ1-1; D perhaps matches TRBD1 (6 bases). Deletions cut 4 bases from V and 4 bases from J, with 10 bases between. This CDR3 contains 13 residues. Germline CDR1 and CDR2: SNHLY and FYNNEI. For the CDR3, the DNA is TGTGCCAGCAGTGCCCAGGGGAGCACTGAAGCTTTCTTT. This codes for CASSAQGSTEAFF.

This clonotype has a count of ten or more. The CDR3 reads CASSPNRDRDYGYTF. The CDR3 DNA sequence: TGTGCCAGCAGCCCTAACCGGGACAGGGACTATGGCTACACCTTC. The chain carries TRBV3-1 and TRBJ1-2; 9 bases map to TRBD1. This CDR3 is built from 15 residues. After removal of 4 bases from V and 3 bases from J, the junction contained 6 bases not matched to a gene. Germline loops: CDR1 LGHDT, CDR2 YNNKEL (reference sequence).

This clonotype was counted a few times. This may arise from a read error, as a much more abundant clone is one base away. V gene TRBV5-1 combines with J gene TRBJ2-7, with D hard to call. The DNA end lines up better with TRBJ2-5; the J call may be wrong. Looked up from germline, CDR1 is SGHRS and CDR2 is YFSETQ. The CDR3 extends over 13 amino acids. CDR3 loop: CASSVSFEETQYF. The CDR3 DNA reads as TGCGCCAGCAGCGTTAGCTTTGAAGAGACCCAGTACTTC.

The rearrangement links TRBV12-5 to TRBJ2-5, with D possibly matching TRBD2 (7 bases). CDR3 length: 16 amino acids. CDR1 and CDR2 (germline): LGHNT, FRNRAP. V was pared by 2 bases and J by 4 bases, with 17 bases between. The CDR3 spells CASGLFLKGEGETQYF. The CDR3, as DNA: TGTGCTAGTGGTTTGTTCCTGAAGGGGGAGGGAGAGACCCAGTACTTC.

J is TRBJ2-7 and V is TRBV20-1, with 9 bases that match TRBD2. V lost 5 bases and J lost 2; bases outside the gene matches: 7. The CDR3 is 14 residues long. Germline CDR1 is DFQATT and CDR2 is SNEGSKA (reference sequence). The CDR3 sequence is CSASLAGLTYEQYF. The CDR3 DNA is TGCAGTGCTTCCCTAGCGGGACTCACCTACGAGCAGTACTTC.

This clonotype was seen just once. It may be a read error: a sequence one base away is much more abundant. CDR3 loop: CASSLRVSTDAQYF. The CDR3 DNA is TGTGCCAGCAGTTTGAGGGTTAGCACAGATGCGCAGTATTTT. The chain uses TRBV12-3 or TRBV12-4 and TRBJ2-3, with a tentative D call TRBD2 (5 bases). The CDR3 length is 14 residues.

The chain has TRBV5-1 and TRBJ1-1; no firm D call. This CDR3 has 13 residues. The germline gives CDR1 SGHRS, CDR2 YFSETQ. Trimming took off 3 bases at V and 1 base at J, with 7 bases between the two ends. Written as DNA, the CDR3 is TGCGCCAGCAGCTGGGCGGAGAACACTGAAGCTTTCTTT. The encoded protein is CASSWAENTEAFF.

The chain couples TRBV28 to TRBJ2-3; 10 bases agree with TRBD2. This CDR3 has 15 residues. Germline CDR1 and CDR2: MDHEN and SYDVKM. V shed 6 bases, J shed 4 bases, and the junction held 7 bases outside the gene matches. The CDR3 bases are TGTGCCAGCAGCCCTAGCGGGAGTAGTCCAGATACGCAGTATTTT. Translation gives CASSPSGSSPDTQYF.

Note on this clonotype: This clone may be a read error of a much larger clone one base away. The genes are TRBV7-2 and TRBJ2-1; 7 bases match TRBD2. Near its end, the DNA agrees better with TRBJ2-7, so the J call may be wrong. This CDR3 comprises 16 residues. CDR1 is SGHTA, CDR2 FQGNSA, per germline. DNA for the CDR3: TGTGCCAGCAGCCACCTCGGGAGCGGGGCCTACAATGAGCAGTACTTC. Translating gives CASSHLGSGAYNEQYF.

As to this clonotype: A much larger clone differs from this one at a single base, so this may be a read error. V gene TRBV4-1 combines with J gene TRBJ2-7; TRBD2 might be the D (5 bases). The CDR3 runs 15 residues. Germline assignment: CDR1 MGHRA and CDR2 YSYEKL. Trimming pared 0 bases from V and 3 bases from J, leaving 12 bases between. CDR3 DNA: TGCGCCAGCAGCCAAGATCATCCTAGCTGCTACGAGCAGTACTTC. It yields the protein CASSQDHPSCYEQYF.

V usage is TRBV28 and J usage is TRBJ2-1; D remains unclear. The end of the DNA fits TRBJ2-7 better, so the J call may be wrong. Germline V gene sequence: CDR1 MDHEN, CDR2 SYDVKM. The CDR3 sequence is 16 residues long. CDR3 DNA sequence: TGTGCCAGCAGTTTGGCGCGTTTGAGCTCCTACAATGAGCAGTACTTC. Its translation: CASSLARLSSYNEQYF.

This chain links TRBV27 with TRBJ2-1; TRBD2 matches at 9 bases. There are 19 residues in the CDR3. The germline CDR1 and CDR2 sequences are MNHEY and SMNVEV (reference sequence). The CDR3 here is CVCSSRQGGSGSITNEQFF. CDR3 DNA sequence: TGTGTCTGCAGTTCCAGACAGGGAGGTAGCGGGAGTATAACCAATGAGCAGTTCTTC.

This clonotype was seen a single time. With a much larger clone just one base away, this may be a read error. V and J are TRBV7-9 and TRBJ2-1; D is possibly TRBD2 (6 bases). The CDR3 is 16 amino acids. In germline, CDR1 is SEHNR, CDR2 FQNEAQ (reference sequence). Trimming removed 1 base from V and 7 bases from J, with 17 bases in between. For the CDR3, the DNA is TGTGCCAGCAGCTTAGATAAAGGAGGGACGAGAAATGAGCAGTTCTTC. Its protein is CASSLDKGGTRNEQFF.

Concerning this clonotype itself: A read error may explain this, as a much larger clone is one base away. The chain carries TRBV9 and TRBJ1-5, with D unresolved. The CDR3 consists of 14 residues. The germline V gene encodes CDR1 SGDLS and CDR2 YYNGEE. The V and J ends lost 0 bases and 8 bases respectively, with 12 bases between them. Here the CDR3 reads CASSVGSGRKPQHF. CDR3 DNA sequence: TGTGCCAGCAGCGTAGGCAGCGGTCGCAAGCCCCAGCATTTT. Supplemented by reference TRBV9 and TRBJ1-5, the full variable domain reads DSGVTQTPKHLITATGQRVTLRCSPRSGDLSVYWYQQSLDQGLQFLIQYYNGEERAKGNILERFSAQQFPDLHSELNLSSLELGDSALYFCASSVGSGRKPQHFGDGTRLSIL.

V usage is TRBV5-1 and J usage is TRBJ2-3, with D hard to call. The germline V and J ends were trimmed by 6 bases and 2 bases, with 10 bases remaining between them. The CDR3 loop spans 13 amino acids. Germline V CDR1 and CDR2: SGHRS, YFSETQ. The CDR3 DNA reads TGCGCCAGCACCATGACCTACACAGATACGCAGTATTTT. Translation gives CASTMTYTDTQYF.

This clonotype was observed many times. DNA for the CDR3: TGTGCCAGCAGAACCGGGACAGGGTCCTACAATGAGCAGTTCTTC. Protein: CASRTGTGSYNEQFF. This chain joins TRBV12-3 or TRBV12-4 and TRBJ2-1; 9 bases fit TRBD1. The CDR3 is made up of 15 amino acids. The trim removed 6 bases at V and 1 base at J, leaving 4 bases unmatched.

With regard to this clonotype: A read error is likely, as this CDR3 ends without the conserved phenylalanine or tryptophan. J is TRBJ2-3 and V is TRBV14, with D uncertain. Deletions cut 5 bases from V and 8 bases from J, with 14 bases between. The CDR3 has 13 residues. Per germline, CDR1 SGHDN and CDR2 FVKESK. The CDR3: CASSGPGSTTQYV. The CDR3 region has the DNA TGTGCCAGCAGCGGCCCCGGGTCCACTACGCAGTATGTT.

The CDR3 sequence is CASSSPGTSNSPLHF. The CDR3, as DNA: TGTGCCAGCAGTTCTCCCGGTACATCAAATTCACCCCTCCACTTT. The rearrangement joins TRBV25-1 to TRBJ1-6, with no clear D. CDR3 length: 15 amino acids. V shed 5 bases and J shed 7 bases, with 15 bases lying between them. Per germline, CDR1 MGHDK and CDR2 SYGVNS.

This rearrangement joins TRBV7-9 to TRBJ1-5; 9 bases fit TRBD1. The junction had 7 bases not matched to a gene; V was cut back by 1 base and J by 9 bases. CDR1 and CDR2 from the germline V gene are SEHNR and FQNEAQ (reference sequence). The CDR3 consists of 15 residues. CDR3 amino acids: CASSLGTGTGWPQHF. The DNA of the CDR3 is TGTGCCAGCAGCTTAGGCACCGGGACAGGGTGGCCCCAGCATTTT.

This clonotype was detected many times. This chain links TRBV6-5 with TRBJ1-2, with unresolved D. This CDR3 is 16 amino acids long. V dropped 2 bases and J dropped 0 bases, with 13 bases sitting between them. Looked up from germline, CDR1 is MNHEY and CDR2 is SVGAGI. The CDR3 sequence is CASSYAWGTTNYGYTF. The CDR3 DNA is TGTGCCAGCAGTTACGCGTGGGGAACCACTAACTATGGCTACACCTTC.

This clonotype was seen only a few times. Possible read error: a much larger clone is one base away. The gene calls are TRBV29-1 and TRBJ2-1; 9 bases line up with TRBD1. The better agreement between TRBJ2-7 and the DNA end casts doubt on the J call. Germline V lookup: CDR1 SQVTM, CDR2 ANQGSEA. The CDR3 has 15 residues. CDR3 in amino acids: CSVILRDRANNEQYF. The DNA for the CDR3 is TGCAGCGTTATCCTCCGGGACAGGGCCAACAATGAGCAGTACTTC.

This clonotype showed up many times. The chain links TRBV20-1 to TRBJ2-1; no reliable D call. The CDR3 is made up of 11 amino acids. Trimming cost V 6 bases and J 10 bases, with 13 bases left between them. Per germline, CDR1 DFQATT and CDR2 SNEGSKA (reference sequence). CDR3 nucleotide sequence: TGCAGTGCCGATTCGGTGCAGGAGCAGTTCTTC. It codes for CSADSVQEQFF.

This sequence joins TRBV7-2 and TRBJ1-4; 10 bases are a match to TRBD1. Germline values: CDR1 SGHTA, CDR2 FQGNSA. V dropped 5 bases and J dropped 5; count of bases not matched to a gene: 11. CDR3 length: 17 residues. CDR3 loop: CASSVGQGTIENEKLFF. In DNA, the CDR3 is TGTGCCAGCAGCGTGGGACAGGGGACCATAGAGAATGAAAAACTGTTTTTT. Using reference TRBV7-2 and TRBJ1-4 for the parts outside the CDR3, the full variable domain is GAGVSQSPSNKVTEKGKDVELRCDPISGHTALYWYRQSLGQGLEFLIYFQGNSAPDKSGLPSDRFSAERTGGSVSTLTIQRTQQEDSAVYLCASSVGQGTIENEKLFFGSGTQLSVL.

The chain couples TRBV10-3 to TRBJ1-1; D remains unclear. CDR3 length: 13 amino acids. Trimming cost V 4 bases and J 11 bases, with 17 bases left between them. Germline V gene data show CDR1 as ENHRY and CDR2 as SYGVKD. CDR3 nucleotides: TGTGCCATCAGTGCGGAGGCGGCTGGAGGGGCTTTCTTT. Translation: CAISAEAAGGAFF.

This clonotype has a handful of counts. CDR3: CASSLRRVTEAFF. The CDR3 coding sequence is TGTGCCAGCAGCTTACGGAGGGTCACTGAAGCTTTCTTT. The chain carries TRBV7-2 and TRBJ1-1; D unclear. Germline CDR1 reads SGHTA; CDR2 reads FQGNSA. There are 13 residues in the CDR3. Deletions cut 2 bases from V and 4 bases from J, with 8 bases between.

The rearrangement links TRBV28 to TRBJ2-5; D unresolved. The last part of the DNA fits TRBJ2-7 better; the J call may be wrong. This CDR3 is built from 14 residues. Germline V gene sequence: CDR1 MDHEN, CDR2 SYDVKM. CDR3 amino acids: CASSLLENFYEQYF. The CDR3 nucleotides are TGTGCCAGCAGTCTGCTAGAGAACTTCTACGAGCAGTACTTC.

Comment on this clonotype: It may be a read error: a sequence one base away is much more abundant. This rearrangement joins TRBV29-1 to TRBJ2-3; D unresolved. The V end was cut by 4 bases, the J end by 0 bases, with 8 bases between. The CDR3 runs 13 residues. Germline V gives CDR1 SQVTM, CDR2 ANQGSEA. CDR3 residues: CSVVNSSTDTQYF. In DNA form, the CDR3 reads TGCAGCGTTGTGAACAGTAGCACAGATACGCAGTATTTT.

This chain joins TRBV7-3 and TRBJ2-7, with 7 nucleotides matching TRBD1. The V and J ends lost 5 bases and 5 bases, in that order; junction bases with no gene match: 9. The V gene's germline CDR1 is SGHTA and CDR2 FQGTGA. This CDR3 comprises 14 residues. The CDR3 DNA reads TGTGCCAGCAGCCTTAGACAGGGCGTTCACGAGCAGTACTTC. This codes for CASSLRQGVHEQYF. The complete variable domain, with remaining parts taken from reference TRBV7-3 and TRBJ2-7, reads GAGVSQTPSNKVTEKGKYVELRCDPISGHTALYWYRQSLGQGPEFLIYFQGTGAADDSGLPNDRFFAVRPEGSVSTLKIQRTERGDSAVYLCASSLRQGVHEQYFGPGTRLTVT.

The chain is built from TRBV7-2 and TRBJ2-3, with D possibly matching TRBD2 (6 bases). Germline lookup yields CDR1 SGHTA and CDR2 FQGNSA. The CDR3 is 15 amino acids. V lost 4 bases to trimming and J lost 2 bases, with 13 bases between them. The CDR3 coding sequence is TGTGCCAGCAGCTATGGCGGGAAGAACACAGATACGCAGTATTTT. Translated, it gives CASSYGGKNTDTQYF.

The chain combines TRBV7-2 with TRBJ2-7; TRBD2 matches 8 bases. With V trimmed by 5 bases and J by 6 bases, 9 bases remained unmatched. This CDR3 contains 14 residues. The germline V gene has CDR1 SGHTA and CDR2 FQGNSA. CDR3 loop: CASSTYAGGSEQYF. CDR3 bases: TGTGCCAGCAGCACCTATGCGGGGGGTTCCGAGCAGTACTTC. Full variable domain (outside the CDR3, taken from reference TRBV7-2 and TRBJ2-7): GAGVSQSPSNKVTEKGKDVELRCDPISGHTALYWYRQSLGQGLEFLIYFQGNSAPDKSGLPSDRFSAERTGGSVSTLTIQRTQQEDSAVYLCASSTYAGGSEQYFGPGTRLTVT.

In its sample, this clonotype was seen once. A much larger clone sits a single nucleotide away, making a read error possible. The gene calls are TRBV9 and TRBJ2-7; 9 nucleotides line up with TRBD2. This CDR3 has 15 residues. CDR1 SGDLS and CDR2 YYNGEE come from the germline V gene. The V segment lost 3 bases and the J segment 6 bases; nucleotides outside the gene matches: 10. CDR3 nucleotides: TGTGCCAGCAGCGCCGTAGCGGGAGTTAGTTGCGAGCAGTACTTC. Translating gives CASSAVAGVSCEQYF. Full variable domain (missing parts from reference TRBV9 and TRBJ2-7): DSGVTQTPKHLITATGQRVTLRCSPRSGDLSVYWYQQSLDQGLQFLIQYYNGEERAKGNILERFSAQQFPDLHSELNLSSLELGDSALYFCASSAVAGVSCEQYFGPGTRLTVT.

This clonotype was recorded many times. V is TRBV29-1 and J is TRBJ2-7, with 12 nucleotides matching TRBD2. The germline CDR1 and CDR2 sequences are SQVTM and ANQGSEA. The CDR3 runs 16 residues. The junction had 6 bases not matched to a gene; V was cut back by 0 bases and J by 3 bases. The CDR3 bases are TGCAGCGTTGAAGATCTTAAGACTAGCGGGGGCTACGAGCAGTACTTC. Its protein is CSVEDLKTSGGYEQYF.